The rows below give T cell receptor beta chains drawn from one sample of a study of cytomegalovirus exposure and HLA in healthy donors. The table came from immunoSEQ multiplex PCR; TCRdb's copy has only in-frame clones and leaves some out. The table records 150,000 or so clones, more than 60% of them present only once. Material: PBMCs. These receptors were obtained from a woman in her thirties or forties in good health and CMV-seropositive. CDR3s include the opening cysteine and the closing phenylalanine or tryptophan. The order of the fields is J gene, V gene, D gene, clone size, CDR3 protein, CDR3 DNA. The D gene is left open where the match is weak. A row's size may be missing; if present it is once, few, many or a size class.

TRBJ1-4 TRBV11-2 - - CASSIVPRGDYNEKLFF TGTGCCAGCAGCATAGTGCCGCGGGGGGACTATAATGAAAAACTGTTTTTT
TRBJ1-5 TRBV28 TRBD1 few CASIGTGGGQPQHF TGTGCCAGCATCGGGACAGGGGGGGGTCAGCCCCAGCATTTT
TRBJ1-1 TRBV25-1 - few CASSLQRGGTEAFF TGTGCCAGCAGTCTTCAGAGGGGAGGCACTGAAGCTTTCTTT
TRBJ2-3 TRBV28 TRBD1 - CASSLFAGQGASADTQYF TGTGCCAGCAGTTTATTTGCGGGGCAGGGGGCTTCAGCAGATACGCAGTATTTT
TRBJ2-1 TRBV5-1 TRBD1 once CASSLGGTGTGGEQFF TGCGCCAGCAGCTTGGGCGGGACAGGCACAGGAGGTGAGCAGTTCTTC
TRBJ1-1 TRBV7-9 - - CASRSQPTEAFF TGTGCCAGCAGATCACAGCCGACTGAAGCTTTCTTT
TRBJ1-2 TRBV7-2 - once CASSLVLARGLLAYGYTF TGTGCCAGCAGCTTAGTCCTGGCGCGAGGACTATTAGCCTATGGCTACACCTTC
TRBJ2-7 TRBV5-4 - - CASSLAGATSYEQYF TGTGCCAGCAGCTTAGCAGGGGCTACCTCCTACGAGCAGTACTTC
TRBJ1-4 TRBV27 TRBD1 - CASSHGQGGVTNEKLFF TGTGCCAGCAGCCACGGACAGGGGGGGGTTACTAATGAAAAACTGTTTTTT
TRBJ2-5 TRBV15 - few CATSRDLIGLQRQETQYF TGTGCCACCAGCAGAGATCTTATAGGACTCCAAAGGCAAGAGACCCAGTACTTC
TRBJ2-5 TRBV2 - once CASRRNRGGVETQYF TGTGCCAGCAGGAGAAACAGGGGGGGCGTCGAGACCCAGTACTTC
TRBJ2-3 TRBV7-6 TRBD2 - CASSLAAAGGWGTDTQYF TGTGCCAGCAGCTTAGCAGCTGCGGGAGGGTGGGGGACAGATACGCAGTATTTT
TRBJ1-4 TRBV30 TRBD1 - CAWNRGIVTNEKLFF TGTGCCTGGAACAGGGGAATTGTAACTAATGAAAAACTGTTTTTT
TRBJ1-1 TRBV15 TRBD1 - CATSRAGTGNTEAFF TGTGCCACCAGCAGAGCTGGGACAGGGAACACTGAAGCTTTCTTT
TRBJ1-1 TRBV7-2 - - CASSLTGSRGNTEAFF TGTGCCAGCAGCTTAACAGGATCAAGAGGGAACACTGAAGCTTTCTTT
TRBJ2-1 TRBV4-2 TRBD2 - CASSQDLVGGLAGGSEQFF TGTGCCAGCAGCCAAGATCTGGTCGGGGGCCTAGCGGGAGGTAGTGAGCAGTTCTTC
TRBJ2-1 TRBV7-3 TRBD2 - CASSFRTSGRNEQFF TGTGCCAGCAGCTTTCGGACTAGCGGGAGGAATGAGCAGTTCTTC
TRBJ2-4 TRBV7-2 TRBD1 - CASSPGQGGSKNIQYF TGTGCCAGCAGCCCTGGACAGGGTGGATCCAAAAACATTCAGTACTTC
TRBJ1-1 TRBV7-9 - - CASSLVMNTEAFF TGTGCCAGCAGCTTAGTCATGAACACTGAAGCTTTCTTT
TRBJ1-1 TRBV5-1 TRBD1 - CASSPGQGGAGGEAFF TGCGCCAGCAGCCCAGGACAGGGGGGAGCCGGGGGTGAAGCTTTCTTT
TRBJ2-1 TRBV2 TRBD2 - CASRPRGTSQIEQFF TGTGCCAGCCGACCTAGGGGGACTAGTCAGATTGAGCAGTTCTTC
TRBJ2-7 TRBV28 TRBD2 - CASSFVLINPGLGYEQYF TGTGCCAGCAGTTTTGTGTTGATAAACCCGGGACTAGGCTACGAGCAGTACTTC
TRBJ1-1 TRBV5-8 TRBD1 - CASSPGTGTRLNTEAFF TGTGCCAGCAGCCCGGGGACAGGCACGAGATTGAACACTGAAGCTTTCTTT
TRBJ2-1 TRBV29-1 TRBD2 - CSARFSSGYNEQFF TGCAGCGCCCGATTCTCTAGCGGTTACAATGAGCAGTTCTTC
TRBJ2-1 TRBV29-1 TRBD2 - CSVEDISGRANEQFF TGCAGCGTTGAAGATATCAGCGGGAGAGCGAATGAGCAGTTCTTC
TRBJ2-1 TRBV12-2 - - CASRLAELAGGSYNEQFF TGTGCAAGTCGCTTAGCAGAGTTAGCGGGAGGGAGCTACAATGAGCAGTTCTTC
TRBJ2-2 TRBV11-2 TRBD1 - CASSIHPGQGSGELFF TGTGCCAGCAGCATTCATCCGGGACAGGGATCCGGGGAGCTGTTTTTT
TRBJ2-3 TRBV11-2 - - CASSFGGGGSTDTQYF TGTGCCAGCAGCTTCGGAGGCGGGGGCAGCACAGATACGCAGTATTTT
TRBJ1-5 TRBV28 - - CASSRDQVSNQPQHF TGTGCCAGCAGTAGAGATCAGGTGAGCAATCAGCCCCAGCATTTT
TRBJ2-7 TRBV6-5 - - CASSYSPRGSYEQYF TGTGCCAGCAGTTACTCCCCCCGAGGGAGCTACGAGCAGTACTTC
TRBJ1-5 TRBV19 - - CASSIAGFRYQPQHF TGTGCCAGTAGTATAGCGGGGTTCCGCTATCAGCCCCAGCATTTT
TRBJ2-1 TRBV6-6 - - CASSYGRVEQFF TGTGCCAGCAGTTACGGTCGAGTTGAGCAGTTCTTC
TRBJ1-1 TRBV29-1 - few CSVAQGLLNTEAFF TGCAGCGTTGCGCAGGGGCTACTTAACACTGAAGCTTTCTTT
TRBJ2-7 TRBV5-1 - - CASSLLTGSSYEQYF TGCGCCAGCAGCTTGTTAACAGGGAGCTCCTACGAGCAGTACTTC
TRBJ2-3 TRBV7-2 TRBD2 - CASSLDGRGSTDTQYF TGTGCCAGCAGCTTAGACGGGAGGGGTAGCACAGATACGCAGTATTTT
TRBJ2-1 TRBV5-5 - - CASSLTQGGFDEQFF TGTGCCAGCAGCTTGACACAGGGTGGGTTCGATGAGCAGTTCTTC
TRBJ2-2 TRBV27 - few CASLANPLGTGELFF TGTGCCAGCCTAGCGAATCCACTGGGTACCGGGGAGCTGTTTTTT
TRBJ2-1 TRBV7-3 - - CASSLSGGSYNEQFF TGTGCCAGCAGCTTATCTGGAGGCTCCTACAATGAGCAGTTCTTC
TRBJ2-7 TRBV5-1 - - CASSLGVRGVAYEQYF TGCGCCAGCAGCTTGGGGGTCAGGGGGGTAGCCTACGAGCAGTACTTC
TRBJ2-1 TRBV27 TRBD2 few CASSLRGGYYNEQFF TGTGCCAGCAGTTTACGGGGGGGGTACTACAATGAGCAGTTCTTC
TRBJ1-3 TRBV13 - - CASSLDRSSGNTIYF TGTGCCAGCAGCTTGGACAGAAGCTCTGGAAACACCATATATTTT
TRBJ2-2 TRBV29-1 TRBD1 - CSAGTVANTGELFF TGCAGCGCCGGGACAGTCGCGAACACCGGGGAGCTGTTTTTT
TRBJ1-3 TRBV29-1 - once CSATVAGNTIYF TGCAGCGCAACAGTCGCTGGAAACACCATATATTTT
TRBJ2-5 TRBV5-8 TRBD2 - CASSLAPASGRAQETQYF TGTGCCAGCAGCTTGGCCCCGGCTAGCGGGAGGGCCCAAGAGACCCAGTACTTC
TRBJ2-1 TRBV5-4 - - CASSLAYGTYNEQFF TGTGCCAGCAGCTTGGCCTACGGTACCTACAATGAGCAGTTCTTC
TRBJ1-2 TRBV5-1 - - CASSLSGEAHYGYTF TGCGCCAGCAGCTTGTCTGGAGAGGCCCACTATGGCTACACCTTC
TRBJ1-6 TRBV6-1 - - CASSEVAGARGPLHF TGTGCCAGCAGTGAAGTGGCGGGGGCCAGGGGACCCCTCCACTTT
TRBJ2-3 TRBV5-1 - - CASSLVSAGGTDTQYF TGCGCCAGCAGCTTGGTGAGCGCCGGCGGGACAGATACGCAGTATTTT
TRBJ2-7 TRBV18 TRBD2 few CASSPLGTSGSYEQYF TGTGCCAGCTCACCACTGGGGACTAGCGGTTCCTACGAGCAGTACTTC
TRBJ2-7 TRBV5-1 TRBD2 - CASSTTSGRRYEQYF TGCGCCAGCAGCACAACTAGCGGGAGGAGATACGAGCAGTACTTC
TRBJ2-7 TRBV28 TRBD1 - CASSSPGQSYEQYF TGTGCCAGCAGTTCCCCGGGACAGAGCTACGAGCAGTACTTC
TRBJ1-4 TRBV7-2 - few CASSLRTGEAEKLFF TGTGCCAGCAGCTTGAGGACGGGGGAAGCTGAAAAACTGTTTTTT
TRBJ2-7 TRBV7-2 TRBD2 - CASSWGLAAEQYF TGTGCCAGCAGCTGGGGACTAGCGGCCGAGCAGTACTTC
TRBJ2-7 TRBV7-2 - - CASSQTGYEQYF TGTGCCAGCAGCCAAACCGGCTACGAGCAGTACTTC
TRBJ2-1 TRBV7-8 TRBD1 - CASSQLRGDRGRGEQFF TGTGCCAGCAGCCAACTTCGAGGGGACAGGGGCAGGGGTGAGCAGTTCTTC